A single sample is the source of the 22 T cell receptor beta chains below, sequenced in a study of low-dose radiotherapy and immunotherapy resistance in tumors. Sample time point: before trial treatment. TRAV- and TRBV-specific primers primed first-strand cDNA, covering alpha and beta chains. The PCR that amplified TCRs ran for approximately 20 cycles, relying on a constant-region primer and a V-primer adapter. Via MiXCR, TCRdb re-called the reads, giving one row per CDR3 protein. The sample comprises about 82,000 distinct CDR3 sequences, around 18% of which are singletons, and 5.5% to 6% rests with the top ten. The source was PBMCs, collected before treatment. These receptors were obtained from a male donor with prostate cancer.

In its sample, this clonotype was seen many times. This rearrangement joins TRBV20-1 to TRBJ2-3; 7 bases map to TRBD1. V trimming: 2 bases; J trimming: 0 bases; junction bases outside the gene matches: 8. This CDR3 has 16 residues. Germline V gives CDR1 DFQATT, CDR2 SNEGSKA (reference sequence). The CDR3 sequence is CSARTPGQPSTDTQYF. CDR3 DNA: TGCAGTGCTAGAACCCCGGGACAGCCTAGCACAGATACGCAGTATTTT.

The chain uses TRBV27 and TRBJ2-7; the D call may be TRBD1 or TRBD2 (6 bases each). V lost 3 bases, J lost 7 bases, and 16 bases lay in between. Looked up from germline, CDR1 is MNHEY and CDR2 is SMNVEV (reference sequence). This CDR3 has 14 amino acids. The CDR3 reads CASSFRRERGEQYF. Here the CDR3 DNA reads TGTGCCAGCAGTTTTCGGCGGGAAAGGGGGGAGCAGTACTTC.

In its sample, this clonotype was seen many times. The chain is built from TRBV19 and TRBJ1-3; perhaps TRBD1 as D (5 bases). This CDR3 has 15 amino acids. V was shortened by 6 bases and J by 0 bases, with 12 bases between the two germline ends. CDR1 is LNHDA, CDR2 SQIVND, per germline (reference sequence). CDR3 sequence (DNA): TGTGCCAGTAGACCGACAGATTACTCTGGAAACACCATATATTTT. Translating it yields CASRPTDYSGNTIYF.

This clonotype has ten or more counts. The V call is TRBV28, the J call TRBJ2-4; weak D call: TRBD1 (6 bases). Germline CDR1 and CDR2: MDHEN and SYDVKM. This CDR3 is 14 amino acids long. V lost 5 bases and J 2 bases, leaving 10 bases between the germline ends. CDR3 bases: TGTGCCAGCAGTAGTCAGGGGTCCAAAAACATTCAGTACTTC. Translation gives CASSSQGSKNIQYF. Filled out from reference TRBV28 and TRBJ2-4, the complete variable domain reads DVKVTQSSRYLVKRTGEKVFLECVQDMDHENMFWYRQDPGLGLRLIYFSYDVKMKEKGDIPEGYSVSREKKERFSLILESASTNQTSMYLCASSSQGSKNIQYFGAGTRLSVL.

This clonotype was picked up many times. The CDR3: CASRVSGGYTDTQYF. CDR3 in DNA: TGTGCCAGCAGGGTTAGTGGGGGCTACACAGATACGCAGTATTTT. The chain uses TRBV12-3 or TRBV12-4 and TRBJ2-3, with D possibly matching TRBD1 (6 bases). V was cut by 6 bases and J by 2 bases, with 15 bases left in between. CDR3 length equals 15 residues.

This clonotype was observed a handful of times. The V gene is TRBV11-3, the J gene TRBJ2-2, with TRBD2 matching 8 bases. The length of the CDR3 is 15 residues. In germline, CDR1 is SGHNT, CDR2 YENEEA. The V gene end was trimmed by 1 base and the J gene end by 6 bases; junction bases not matched to a gene: 4. The CDR3 reads CASSLGTSGSGELFF. CDR3 DNA: TGTGCCAGCAGCTTAGGTACTAGCGGTTCCGGGGAGCTGTTTTTT.

This clonotype was seen ten or more times. The rearrangement links TRBV19 to TRBJ1-1, with 8 bases matching TRBD1. The germline gives CDR1 LNHDA, CDR2 SQIVND (reference sequence). V was clipped by 3 bases and J by 0 bases; unmatched bases: 6. The CDR3 sequence is 16 residues long. This CDR3 is CASSIIQGAMNTEAFF. In DNA, the CDR3 is TGTGCCAGTAGTATTATTCAGGGGGCGATGAACACTGAAGCTTTCTTT.

This clonotype showed up many times. The rearrangement joins TRBV7-2 to TRBJ2-1; D possibly corresponds to TRBD2 (6 bases). V was clipped by 5 bases and J by 2 bases, with 16 bases between them. Looked up from germline, CDR1 is SGHTA and CDR2 is FQGNSA. The CDR3 has 16 residues. The DNA for the CDR3 is TGTGCCAGCAGCCGGGGGAGGTGGGAGGCCTACAATGAGCAGTTCTTC. Protein product: CASSRGRWEAYNEQFF. Drawing the rest from reference TRBV7-2 and TRBJ2-1, the complete variable domain is GAGVSQSPSNKVTEKGKDVELRCDPISGHTALYWYRQSLGQGLEFLIYFQGNSAPDKSGLPSDRFSAERTGGSVSTLTIQRTQQEDSAVYLCASSRGRWEAYNEQFFGPGTRLTVL.

In its sample, this clonotype was seen many times. The V and J genes are TRBV10-2 and TRBJ1-6; D unresolved. The CDR3 is 13 amino acids. The V gene's germline CDR1 is WSHSY and CDR2 SAAADI. Trimming cost V 3 bases and J 9 bases, with 9 bases left between them. In DNA, the CDR3 is TGCGCCAGCAGTGAAGAGAGGGTTTCACCCCTCCACTTT. This gives the protein CASSEERVSPLHF.

In its sample, this clonotype was seen many times. The V and J genes are TRBV6-1 and TRBJ2-6, with unresolved D. The CDR3 is 14 residues long. CDR1 and CDR2 from the germline V gene are MNHNS and SASEGT. V was clipped by 4 bases and J by 1 base, with 5 bases between them. CDR3 in DNA: TGTGCCAGCAGTGTAGGGTCTGGGGCCAACGTCCTGACTTTC. This gives the protein CASSVGSGANVLTF.

This clonotype was seen just once. With a far larger clone one base away, a read error is the likely cause. The CDR3 coding sequence is TGTGCCAGCAGCCTAACAGGTGCCCATGAGCAGTACTTC. Protein: CASSLTGAHEQYF. The gene calls are TRBV11-2 and TRBJ2-5; D possibly corresponds to TRBD1 (5 bases). V lost 5 bases, J lost 11 bases, and 18 bases lay in between. This CDR3 is 13 amino acids long. Germline CDR1 SGHAT, CDR2 FQNNGV. Full variable domain (remainder filled in from reference TRBV11-2 and TRBJ2-5): EAGVAQSPRYKIIEKRQSVAFWCNPISGHATLYWYQQILGQGPKLLIQFQNNGVVDDSQLPKDRFSAERLKGVDSTLKIQPAKLEDSAVYLCASSLTGAHEQYFGPGTRLLVL.

The count of this clonotype is one. The chain links TRBV5-1 to TRBJ1-2; D is perhaps TRBD1 (6 bases). This CDR3 comprises 14 residues. V was clipped by 2 bases and J by 5 bases, with 13 bases between them. CDR1 and CDR2 (germline): SGHRS, YFSETQ. The CDR3 loop is CASSLAQGKYGYTF. The CDR3 DNA follows: TGCGCCAGCAGCTTAGCGCAGGGGAAATATGGCTACACCTTC.

The rearrangement links TRBV7-9 to TRBJ2-3; 7 bases agree with TRBD1. Trimming at V came to 2 bases and at J to 6 bases, leaving 8 bases not matched to a gene. CDR3 size: 15 residues. CDR1 SEHNR and CDR2 FQNEAQ come from the germline V gene (reference sequence). The CDR3 reads CASSLPGQRRDTQYF. In DNA, the CDR3 is TGTGCCAGCAGCTTACCGGGACAGCGTCGGGATACGCAGTATTTT.

This clonotype was detected many times. This rearrangement joins TRBV20-1 to TRBJ2-6, with D possibly being TRBD1 or TRBD2 (6 bases each). V shed 2 bases and J shed 1 base, with 9 bases lying between them. From germline, CDR1 is DFQATT and CDR2 SNEGSKA (reference sequence). This CDR3 is built from 15 residues. CDR3 protein: CSARLGGSGANVLTF. In DNA form, the CDR3 reads TGCAGTGCTAGATTAGGGGGGTCTGGGGCCAACGTCCTGACTTTC.

The sample holds many counts of this clonotype. Here the CDR3 DNA reads TGTGCCAGCAGCTTAGGCAGGGGGCGCTGGGATGAGCAGTTCTTC. Protein: CASSLGRGRWDEQFF. This rearrangement joins TRBV7-9 to TRBJ2-1; 8 bases line up with TRBD1. CDR1 SEHNR and CDR2 FQNEAQ come from the germline V gene (reference sequence). V lost 1 base and J lost 8; bases outside the gene matches: 7. This CDR3 has 15 amino acids.

This clonotype was counted many times. The chain joins TRBV5-6 to TRBJ1-5; D may be TRBD1 (5 bases). V shed 0 bases and J shed 4 bases, with 8 bases lying between them. Germline CDR1 SGHDT, CDR2 YYEEEE. The CDR3 consists of 14 residues. Written as DNA, the CDR3 is TGTGCCAGCAGCTTGGGGGCAGGGAATCAGCCCCAGCATTTT. Encoded protein: CASSLGAGNQPQHF.

Of note for this clonotype: This may be a read error: a much more frequent sequence differs by one nucleotide. The chain recombines TRBV7-9 with TRBJ2-7; D is undetermined. V shed 5 bases and J shed 0 bases, with 17 bases lying between them. CDR1 SEHNR and CDR2 FQNEAQ come from the germline V gene (reference sequence). This CDR3 has 16 residues. The CDR3 here is CASSLSRPRYSYEQYF. The CDR3 DNA follows: TGTGCCAGCAGCCTTTCGAGGCCACGATACTCCTACGAGCAGTACTTC. Full variable domain (rest looked up from reference TRBV7-9 and TRBJ2-7): DTGVSQNPRHKITKRGQNVTFRCDPISEHNRLYWYRQTLGQGPEFLTYFQNEAQLEKSRLLSDRFSAERPKGSFSTLEIQRTEQGDSAMYLCASSLSRPRYSYEQYFGPGTRLTVT.

This clonotype was seen ten or more times. The J gene is TRBJ1-2, the V gene TRBV18; the match to TRBD1 covers 7 bases. Per the germline V gene, CDR1 is KGHSH and CDR2 is LQKENI. J gave up 6 bases and V 3 bases, and 4 bases lay outside the gene matches. CDR3 length: 13 amino acids. CDR3 DNA sequence: TGTGCCAGCTCACCCCCACAGGGGAATGGCTACACCTTC. Its translation: CASSPPQGNGYTF.

This clonotype was detected many times. The rearrangement links TRBV2 to TRBJ1-2, with D unclear. V lost 5 bases to trimming and J lost 5 bases, with 12 bases between them. This CDR3 region has 13 residues. Germline assignment: CDR1 SNHLY and CDR2 FYNNEI. The CDR3 DNA reads as TGTGCCAGCAGTCCCATAGGGATTTATGGCTACACCTTC. Translating it yields CASSPIGIYGYTF.

The table lists this clonotype with many counts. The rearrangement uses TRBV6-2 or TRBV6-3 and TRBJ2-7, with D perhaps matching TRBD2 (6 bases). In germline, CDR1 is MNHEY, CDR2 SVGEGT. The CDR3 totals 14 residues. V lost 0 bases, J lost 6 bases, and 12 bases lay in between. The CDR3 DNA reads TGTGCCAGCAGTTACTCGTCGGGGGTCGGCGAGCAGTACTTC. Translation: CASSYSSGVGEQYF.

The chain joins TRBV11-2 to TRBJ2-1, with 7 positions matching TRBD2. The germline V gene has CDR1 SGHAT and CDR2 FQNNGV. CDR3 length: 14 amino acids. The V segment lost 6 bases and the J segment 8 bases; nucleotides outside the gene matches: 10. The CDR3 loop is CASSHLAVLDEQFF. For the CDR3, the DNA is TGTGCCAGCAGTCATCTAGCGGTCCTGGATGAGCAGTTCTTC.

This clonotype was counted many times. The chain carries TRBV11-1 and TRBJ2-5; tentatively, D is TRBD1 or TRBD2 (5 bases each). The ends were cut back, 6 bases at V and 3 bases at J, with 17 bases in the middle. The germline V gene has CDR1 SGHAT and CDR2 FQDESV (reference sequence). This CDR3 has 15 residues. The CDR3 region has the DNA TGTGCCAGCAGTCGAACGGGACGTACTAAAGAGACCCAGTACTTC. It codes for CASSRTGRTKETQYF.